This passage covers 20 T cell receptor beta chains from one sample sequenced in a study of blood T cells in healthy people across ages. The authors ran a second PCR of about 7 to 11 cycles using a sample-barcoded 5' primer and a J-beta primer mix. TCRdb processed the 5' RACE reads anew with MiXCR; each CDR3 protein has one entry. Of some 1.5 million distinct CDR3 sequences in the sample, roughly 30% were seen once. Sample: blood. The receptors here all came from a woman aged 25 to 39 in good health.

Many counts were recorded for this clonotype. The rearrangement links TRBV5-1 to TRBJ2-1; perhaps TRBD2 as D (5 bases). In germline, CDR1 is SGHRS, CDR2 YFSETQ. The V end was cut by 3 bases, the J end by 6 bases, with 22 bases between. This CDR3 region has 17 residues. The CDR3 loop reads CASSSAPRADTLNEQFF. DNA for the CDR3: TGCGCCAGCAGCTCGGCCCCTCGAGCGGATACGCTCAATGAGCAGTTCTTC.

Only a few counts were recorded for this clonotype. The chain carries TRBV3-1 and TRBJ2-7; D unresolved. Germline V gives CDR1 LGHDT, CDR2 YNNKEL (reference sequence). There are 14 residues in the CDR3. V was cut by 4 bases and J by 3 bases, with 13 bases left in between. The CDR3 loop reads CASSPQHLSYEQYF. In DNA form, the CDR3 reads TGTGCCAGCAGCCCCCAGCACCTGAGCTACGAGCAGTACTTC.

V is TRBV29-1 and J is TRBJ2-2, with 9 bases lining up with TRBD2. V trimming: 3 bases; J trimming: 5 bases; junction bases outside the gene matches: 1. Germline CDR1 SQVTM, CDR2 ANQGSEA. The CDR3 sequence is 13 residues long. CDR3 residues: CSVELAGTGELFF. The CDR3 DNA sequence: TGCAGCGTTGAGCTAGCGGGGACCGGGGAGCTGTTTTTT.

About this clonotype: A much larger clone differs by one base, so this may be a read error. The V and J genes are TRBV7-2 and TRBJ2-5, with 9 nucleotides matching TRBD2. Germline-derived CDR1 and CDR2 are SGHTA and FQGNSA. With V trimmed by 8 bases and J by 11 bases, 12 bases remained unmatched. The CDR3 has 13 amino acids. This CDR3 is CASVLAGFGEQYF. The DNA of the CDR3 is TGTGCCAGCGTTCTAGCGGGGTTCGGTGAGCAGTACTTC.

The chain combines TRBV20-1 with TRBJ2-1, with TRBD1 as a possible D gene (6 bases). The V end was cut by 2 bases, the J end by 4 bases, with 12 bases between. CDR1 and CDR2 (germline): DFQATT, SNEGSKA (reference sequence). This CDR3 has 14 amino acids. The CDR3 sequence is CSARWGRGYNEQFF. In DNA form, the CDR3 reads TGCAGTGCTAGATGGGGAAGGGGGTACAATGAGCAGTTCTTC.

Concerning this clonotype: Mismatch with germline at one junction end may stem from a read error. The CDR3, as DNA: TGTGCCGGCAGCCCGGGCGGGAGAGGCTACGAGCAGTACTTC. It encodes CAGSPGGRGYEQYF. The genes are TRBV3-1 and TRBJ2-7, with 7 bases matching TRBD2. Looked up from germline, CDR1 is LGHDT and CDR2 is YNNKEL (reference sequence). This CDR3 region has 14 residues.

A word on this clonotype: It may be a read error: a sequence one base away is much more abundant. This chain links TRBV9 with TRBJ2-4; D is uncertain. This CDR3 comprises 14 residues. Germline-derived CDR1 and CDR2 are SGDLS and YYNGEE. Here the CDR3 DNA reads TGTGCCAGCAGCGTAAGGAACAGCAAAAACGTTCAGTACTTC. Its translation: CASSVRNSKNVQYF.

V usage is TRBV28 and J usage is TRBJ1-1; TRBD1 aligns across 7 bases. Germline CDR1 MDHEN, CDR2 SYDVKM. V was pared by 3 bases and J by 5 bases, with 3 bases of the junction left unmatched. The CDR3 spans 13 residues. The CDR3 coding sequence is TGTGCCAGCAGTTTTACGGACAGGACTGAAGCTTTCTTT. Translating it yields CASSFTDRTEAFF.

This clonotype was picked up a small number of times. The V and J genes are TRBV12-3 or TRBV12-4 and TRBJ1-1, with 7 bases aligning to TRBD1. V lost 1 base to trimming and J lost 4 bases; unmatched junction nucleotides: 3. The CDR3 length is 14 residues. Written as DNA, the CDR3 is TGTGCCAGCAGTTTAGTGGACAGGTCCACTGAAGCTTTCTTT. This sequence encodes CASSLVDRSTEAFF.

The V gene is TRBV20-1, the J gene TRBJ2-7; 7 bases agree with TRBD1. Unmatched junction bases numbered 6, after V lost 6 bases and J lost 7 bases. The CDR3 is 11 residues long. The V gene's germline CDR1 is DFQATT and CDR2 SNEGSKA (reference sequence). The DNA for the CDR3 is TGCAGTGCCAGGGGGACGGGTGAGCAGTACTTC. It encodes CSARGTGEQYF.

This chain links TRBV10-3 with TRBJ2-7, with D hard to call. Germline V gene lookup returns CDR1 ENHRY and CDR2 SYGVKD. Trimming left V 6 bases short and J 2 bases short, with 8 bases between. This CDR3 comprises 12 residues. The CDR3 coding sequence is TGTGCCATCAGGGATACCACCTACGAGCAGTACTTC. Translated, it gives CAIRDTTYEQYF.

With regard to this clonotype: This clone may be a read error of a much larger clone one base away. The J gene is TRBJ2-5, the V gene TRBV29-1; 12 bases line up with TRBD2. Germline-derived CDR1 and CDR2 are SQVTM and ANQGSEA. Trimming at V came to 8 bases and at J to 11 bases, leaving 12 bases not matched to a gene. The CDR3 runs to 13 residues. The CDR3 is CSFGLAGPYKQYF. The CDR3 DNA sequence: TGCAGCTTCGGACTAGCGGGGCCCTACAAGCAGTACTTC.

This clonotype was counted a few times. The V call is TRBV15, the J call TRBJ1-1, with D hard to call. Trimming stripped 0 bases from V and 5 bases from J, with 4 bases between. CDR3 length: 12 residues. Looked up from germline, CDR1 is LNHNV and CDR2 is YYDKDF (reference sequence). The CDR3 DNA follows: TGTGCCACCAGCAGAGATTCGACTGAAGCTTTCTTT. It encodes CATSRDSTEAFF.

This clonotype was detected only a few times. The J gene is TRBJ2-5, the V gene TRBV11-2, with D perhaps TRBD1 (6 bases). This CDR3 has 14 amino acids. Germline V gene data show CDR1 as SGHAT and CDR2 as FQNNGV. Deletions cut 3 bases from V and 11 bases from J, with 19 bases between. The CDR3 sequence is CASSFTGLAVEQYF. The CDR3 nucleotides read TGTGCCAGCAGCTTTACAGGGCTCGCGGTGGAGCAGTACTTC. The full variable domain, its missing parts supplied by reference TRBV11-2 and TRBJ2-5, is EAGVAQSPRYKIIEKRQSVAFWCNPISGHATLYWYQQILGQGPKLLIQFQNNGVVDDSQLPKDRFSAERLKGVDSTLKIQPAKLEDSAVYLCASSFTGLAVEQYFGPGTRLLVL.

J is TRBJ2-4 and V is TRBV10-2; unclear D gene. Germline V gene data show CDR1 as WSHSY and CDR2 as SAAADI. The CDR3 loop spans 13 amino acids. Trimming removed 2 bases at V and 13 bases at J, with 15 bases between. The CDR3 is CASSETLTNEQYF. Written as DNA, the CDR3 is TGCGCCAGCAGTGAGACCCTTACCAATGAGCAGTACTTC.

The chain carries TRBV5-1 and TRBJ2-1; weak D call: TRBD2 (6 bases). The germline V and J ends were trimmed by 4 bases and 10 bases, with 15 bases remaining between them. Germline assignment: CDR1 SGHRS and CDR2 YFSETQ. CDR3 length: 13 residues. The CDR3 loop reads CASSPLSGGEQFF. DNA for the CDR3: TGCGCCAGCAGCCCTTTATCCGGGGGAGAGCAGTTCTTC.

The chain carries TRBV6-5 and TRBJ2-2; D gene uncertain. The germline V gene has CDR1 MNHEY and CDR2 SVGAGI. Trimming removed 2 bases from V and 3 bases from J, with 7 bases in between. The CDR3 runs to 14 residues. CDR3 sequence reads: CASSYGPHTGELFF. The CDR3, as DNA: TGTGCCAGCAGTTACGGGCCCCACACCGGGGAGCTGTTTTTT.

A few counts support this clonotype. This sequence joins TRBV11-1 and TRBJ2-2; D may be TRBD1 (6 bases). In germline, CDR1 is SGHAT, CDR2 FQDESV (reference sequence). Trimming pared 5 bases from V and 0 bases from J, leaving 16 bases between. The CDR3 spans 17 residues. CDR3 bases: TGTGCCAGCAGCCGGATCCCCGGGACAACGAACACCGGGGAGCTGTTTTTT. This codes for CASSRIPGTTNTGELFF.

The J gene is TRBJ1-6, the V gene TRBV7-9, with TRBD1 identical over 8 bases. With V trimmed by 4 bases and J by 6 bases, 5 bases remained unmatched. Germline assignment: CDR1 SEHNR and CDR2 FQNEAQ (reference sequence). This CDR3 region has 15 residues. The DNA of the CDR3 is TGTGCCAGCAGCTCTGGGGGACAGGTTAATTCACCCCTCCACTTT. This codes for CASSSGGQVNSPLHF. Full variable domain (outside the CDR3, taken from reference TRBV7-9 and TRBJ1-6): DTGVSQNPRHKITKRGQNVTFRCDPISEHNRLYWYRQTLGQGPEFLTYFQNEAQLEKSRLLSDRFSAERPKGSFSTLEIQRTEQGDSAMYLCASSSGGQVNSPLHFGNGTRLTVT.

The rearrangement links TRBV12-3 or TRBV12-4 to TRBJ2-3; TRBD2 is a possible D gene (6 bases). The CDR3 has 15 residues. Trimming removed 7 bases at V and 2 bases at J, with 16 bases between. The CDR3 reads CASTQAGCYTDTQYF. The DNA of the CDR3 is TGTGCCAGCACCCAGGCGGGGTGCTACACAGATACGCAGTATTTT.